This TCR beta chain originates from a study of CD8 T cells in Susac syndrome (dated by TCRdb to about 2019). Some background on the complete study: Whether CD8+ T cell activation and differentiation in Susac syndrome was antigen driven was tested using repertoire sequencing. What the work shows at the level of the full study, not this receptor alone: The TCR sequencing and HLA analysis was acknowledged to have included a relatively small number of individuals.

This clonotype was recorded once. The antigen it recognizes is unknown. It is likely a read error, because the conserved phenylalanine at the end of the CDR3 is missing. High-throughput TCR beta sequencing profiled peripheral blood CD8+ and CD4+ T cells from healthy donors, Susac syndrome patients and multiple sclerosis patients. The multiple sclerosis controls were treatment-naive patients who had stable or active relapsing-remitting disease and met the revised McDonald criteria. CD8+ TEMRA cells were enriched by FACS, while bulk CD8+ and CD4+ T cells were purified by magnetic negative isolation. Blood was drawn into EDTA tubes, processed within 24 hours, and PBMCs were isolated by density gradient centrifugation. PBMCs intended for TCR sequencing were frozen in liquid nitrogen and were later thawed in a 37 degrees C water bath. A purity of at least 90% was achieved for sorted or isolated CD4+, CD8+ and CD8+ TEMRA cells.

RNA was extracted using the RNeasy kit, and roughly 0.5 to 1 microgram was reverse transcribed with random hexamers. The immunoSEQ multiplex PCR assay, which covers 54 Vbeta and 13 Jbeta segments, was used to amplify TCR beta CDR3 regions. Bias from PCR amplification was corrected by using a synthetic template baseline for primer optimization and for computational correction. In the authors' own workflow: Only productive sequences were kept, with reads annotated to V, D and J genes according to IMGT and analyzed in immunoSEQ Analyzer. To calculate clonality, Shannon entropy was normalized by log2 of the number of productive unique sequences and then subtracted from one. Public and private clones were assessed among the 100 most prevalent clones of each patient and control. Susac-specific clones were defined as absent from healthy and MS cohorts, around 980 published viral clones and other ImmuneACCESS disease sequences. TCRdb applied fastp at Q25 and MiXCR to the public reads, then kept only in-frame beta chains. All rows with the same CDR3 protein become a single entry with the most common DNA and genes. The V and J calls were determined by TCRdb, not by the authors. A total of 150,000 to 200,000 distinct CDR3 sequences appear in this sample, approximately 95% of them only once. Of the sample, about 0.1% is held by the ten largest clones.

V loses 1 base, J loses 2 bases, and the germline ends lie 6 bases apart. CDR1 is given as GTSNPN and CDR2 as SVGIG, both from the germline V gene (reference sequence). The CDR3 has 13 amino acids, counting both end residues. Only the CDR3 part of the read is kept: 39 bases, read in frame from the first base. This receptor was obtained from a human donor with multiple sclerosis. This sequence uses TRBV30 and TRBJ1-5; the D gene is unclear. Material: CD4+ T cells from PBMCs. The nucleotide sequence reads TGTGCCTGGAGTGGGCAGGGCAATCAGCCCCAGCATCTT. It is translated as CAWSGQGNQPQHL.